This T cell receptor beta chain was identified in a study of cytomegalovirus exposure and HLA in healthy donors. Turning to the study itself: Early on, a data release was issued that held about 85 million unique TCRs from HLA-typed donors. General observations from the study: The authors listed 150 to 200 TCR beta chains as cytomegalovirus-associated. Later work associated fewer than 20,000 TCR beta sequences with HLA alleles at 0.05 false discovery rate.

Vbeta (60) and Jbeta (13) primers were used in the PCR. Original data processing: A later analysis counted tens of millions of unique TCR beta chains, some 12 million shared. Some clones are missing from TCRdb's copy, which holds only in-frame ones; the method was immunoSEQ multiplex PCR. V and J calls and clone size come straight from that table; D and trimming were deduced from the DNA. The table shows roughly 160,000 clones, with around four fifths occurring only once. Germline V gene sequence: CDR1 MRHNA, CDR2 SNTAGT. The CDR3 covers 14 residues. The V and J ends lost 3 bases and 3 bases, in that order; junction bases with no gene match: 0. With respect to this clone: Antigen unknown.

This sequence originates from a woman aged 45-60 years in good health and CMV-seronegative. This chain uses TRBV6-4 with TRBJ2-2; TRBD2 agrees at 8 bases. The source material was PBMCs. The DNA for the CDR3 is TGTGCCAGCAGTGAAGCGGGAGACACCGGGGAGCTGTTTTTT. Translation: CASSEAGDTGELFF.